This is a list of T cell receptor beta chains from one sample in a study of vaccination and CD4 T cells after COVID-19. TCRdb independently ran MiXCR on the PCR reads; one entry per CDR3 protein. The repertoire consists of 15,000 to 20,000 distinct CDR3 sequences, with over 50% occurring once and the leading ten covering around a tenth. Antigens of these TCRs are unknown. Sequenced material: CD4+ T cells from blood, cultured in vitro. All receptors derive from a human donor who had recovered from COVID-19. Each CDR3 is given with its conserved first and last residue. The D gene is left open where the match is weak. The size field is filled for only some rows; it gives once, few, many or a size class.

V gene	clone size	D gene	J gene	CDR3 DNA	CDR3 protein
TRBV11-1	-	TRBD1	TRBJ1-5	TGTGCCAGCAGTCCTCTATCCGGGACAGGGGTCAATCAGCCCCAGCATTTT	CASSPLSGTGVNQPQHF
TRBV20-1	once	-	TRBJ2-3	TGCAGTGCGGCTAGGACCCAAAGCACAGATACGCAGTATTTT	CSAARTQSTDTQYF
TRBV6-1	-	TRBD2	TRBJ2-5	TGTGCCAGCAGTACATGGACTAGCGGAAACCAAGAGACCCAGTACTTC	CASSTWTSGNQETQYF
TRBV2	-	-	TRBJ2-1	TGTGCCAGCAACCCTGGGCCGTCCTACAATGAGCAGTTCTTC	CASNPGPSYNEQFF
TRBV30	-	-	TRBJ2-5	TGTGCCTGGAGTGGGGCTGCCGGGACCCAGTACTTC	CAWSGAAGTQYF
TRBV12-3/TRBV12-4	once	-	TRBJ2-7	TGTGCCAGCAGTTTATCTGGGTCGTCCTACGAGCAGTACTTC	CASSLSGSSYEQYF
TRBV19	-	-	TRBJ1-5	TGTGCCAGTAGTATGGGGTATCAGCCCCAGCATTTT	CASSMGYQPQHF
TRBV24-1	-	TRBD1	TRBJ1-6	TGTGCCACCAGTGATTTGCAGGGGGGGCGGGCGTATAATTCACCCCTCCACTTT	CATSDLQGGRAYNSPLHF
TRBV12-3/TRBV12-4	-	-	TRBJ2-7	TGTGCCAGCAGTTTAAGCGGACTCACATACGAGCAGTACTTC	CASSLSGLTYEQYF
TRBV11-3	once	-	TRBJ1-1	TGTGCCAGCAGCCAACAGAGTGATACTGAAGCTTTCTTT	CASSQQSDTEAFF
TRBV19	-	TRBD1	TRBJ1-1	TGTGCCAGTAGTACTACGCACGGACAGGGCGTAAACACTGAAGCTTTCTTT	CASSTTHGQGVNTEAFF